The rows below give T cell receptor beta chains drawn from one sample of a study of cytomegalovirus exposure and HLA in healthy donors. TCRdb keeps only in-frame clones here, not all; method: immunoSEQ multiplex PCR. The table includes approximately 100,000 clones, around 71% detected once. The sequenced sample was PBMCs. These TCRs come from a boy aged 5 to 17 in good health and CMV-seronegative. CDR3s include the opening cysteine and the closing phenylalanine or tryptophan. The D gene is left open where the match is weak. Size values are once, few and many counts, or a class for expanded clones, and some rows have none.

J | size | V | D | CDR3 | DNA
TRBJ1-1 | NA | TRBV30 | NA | CAWSLTPRGAGAFF | TGTGCCTGGAGCCTAACTCCACGGGGCGCGGGGGCTTTCTTT
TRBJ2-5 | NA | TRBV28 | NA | CASSPLQGFQETQYF | TGTGCCAGCAGTCCCCTACAGGGTTTCCAAGAGACCCAGTACTTC
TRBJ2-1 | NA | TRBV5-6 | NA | CASSLFGESYNEQFF | TGTGCCAGCAGCTTGTTTGGGGAGAGCTACAATGAGCAGTTCTTC
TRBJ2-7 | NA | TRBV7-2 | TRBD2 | CASSSPPGLAQKSSYEQYF | TGTGCCAGCAGCTCTCCACCGGGACTAGCGCAGAAGAGCTCCTACGAGCAGTACTTC
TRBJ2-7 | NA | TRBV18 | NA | CASSPRTYEQYF | TGTGCCAGCTCACCGCGAACCTACGAGCAGTACTTC
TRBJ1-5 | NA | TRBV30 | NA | CAWSRGEVDSNQPQHF | TGTGCCTGGAGTAGGGGTGAGGTAGATAGCAATCAGCCCCAGCATTTT
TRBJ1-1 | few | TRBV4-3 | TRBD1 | CASSQEGTVNTEAFF | TGCGCCAGCAGCCAAGAAGGGACAGTGAACACTGAAGCTTTCTTT
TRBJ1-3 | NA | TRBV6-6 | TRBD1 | CASSSPDRVGNTIYF | TGTGCCAGCAGTTCACCGGACAGGGTTGGAAACACCATATATTTT
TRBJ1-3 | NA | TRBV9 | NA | CASSVASQWYGNTIYF | TGTGCCAGCAGCGTAGCCTCTCAGTGGTACGGAAACACCATATATTTT
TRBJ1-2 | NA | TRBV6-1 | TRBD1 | CASSETGTAWNYGYTF | TGTGCCAGCAGTGAAACCGGGACAGCCTGGAACTATGGCTACACCTTC
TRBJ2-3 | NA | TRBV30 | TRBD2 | CAWSPGLIFTDTQYF | TGTGCCTGGAGTCCGGGACTAATTTTTACAGATACGCAGTATTTT
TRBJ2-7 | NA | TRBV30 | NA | CAWSPTGYEQYF | TGTGCCTGGAGTCCAACAGGGTACGAGCAGTACTTC
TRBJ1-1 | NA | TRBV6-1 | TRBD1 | CASSEAGQSRKAFF | TGTGCCAGCAGTGAAGCGGGACAGTCCCGAAAAGCTTTCTTT
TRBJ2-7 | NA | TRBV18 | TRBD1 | CASSRGTDYEQYF | TGTGCCAGCTCACGTGGGACAGACTACGAGCAGTACTTC
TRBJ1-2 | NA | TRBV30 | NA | CALYLTDDYGYTF | TGTGCCTTATACTTGACAGACGACTATGGCTACACCTTC
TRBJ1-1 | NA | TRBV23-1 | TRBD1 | CASSQLDRALERTEAFF | TGCGCCAGCAGTCAATTAGACAGGGCTCTTGAGCGGACTGAAGCTTTCTTT
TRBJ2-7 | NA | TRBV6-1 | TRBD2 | CASSPRAGTYEQYF | TGTGCCAGCAGCCCTAGAGCGGGAACCTACGAGCAGTACTTC